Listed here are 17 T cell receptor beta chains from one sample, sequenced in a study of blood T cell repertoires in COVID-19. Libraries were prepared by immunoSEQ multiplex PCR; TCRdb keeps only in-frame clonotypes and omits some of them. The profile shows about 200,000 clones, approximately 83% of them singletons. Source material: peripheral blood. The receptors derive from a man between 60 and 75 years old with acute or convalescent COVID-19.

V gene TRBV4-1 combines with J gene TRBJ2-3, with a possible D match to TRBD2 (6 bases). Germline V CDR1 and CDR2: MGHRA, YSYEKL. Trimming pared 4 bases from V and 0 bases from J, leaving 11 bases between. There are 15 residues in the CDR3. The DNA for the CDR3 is TGCGCCAGCAGCCGTACTAGCAGTAGCACAGATACGCAGTATTTT. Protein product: CASSRTSSSTDTQYF.

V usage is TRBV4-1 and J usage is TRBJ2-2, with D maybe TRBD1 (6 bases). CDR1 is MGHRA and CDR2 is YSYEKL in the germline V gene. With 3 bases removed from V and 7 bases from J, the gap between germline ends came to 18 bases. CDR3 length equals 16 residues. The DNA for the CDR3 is TGCGCCAGCAGCCAGGGACCGCAGGGGTCTCACGGGGAGCTGTTTTTT. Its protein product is CASSQGPQGSHGELFF.

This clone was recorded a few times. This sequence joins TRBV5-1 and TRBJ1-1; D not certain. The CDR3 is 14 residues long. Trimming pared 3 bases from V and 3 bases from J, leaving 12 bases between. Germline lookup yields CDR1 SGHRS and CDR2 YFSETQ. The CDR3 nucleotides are TGCGCCAGCAGCTACGGACTTCTGGACACTGAAGCTTTCTTT. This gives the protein CASSYGLLDTEAFF.

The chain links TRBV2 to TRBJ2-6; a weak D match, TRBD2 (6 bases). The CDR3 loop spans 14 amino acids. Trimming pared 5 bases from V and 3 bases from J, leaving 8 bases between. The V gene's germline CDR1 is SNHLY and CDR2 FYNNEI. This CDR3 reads CASSLGGGANVLTF. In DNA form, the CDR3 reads TGTGCCAGCAGTCTGGGGGGTGGGGCCAACGTCCTGACTTTC.

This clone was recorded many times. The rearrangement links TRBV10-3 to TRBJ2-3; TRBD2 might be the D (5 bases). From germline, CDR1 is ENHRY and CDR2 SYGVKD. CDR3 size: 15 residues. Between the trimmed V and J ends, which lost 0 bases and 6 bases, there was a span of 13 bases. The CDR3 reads CAISESARSGDTQYF. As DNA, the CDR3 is TGTGCCATCAGTGAGTCGGCTAGATCGGGGGATACGCAGTATTTT.

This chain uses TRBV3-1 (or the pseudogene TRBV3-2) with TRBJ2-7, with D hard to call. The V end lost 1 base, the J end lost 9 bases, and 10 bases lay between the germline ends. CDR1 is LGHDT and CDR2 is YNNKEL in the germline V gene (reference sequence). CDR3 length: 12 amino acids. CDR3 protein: CASSQGLFGQYF. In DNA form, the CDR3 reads TGTGCCAGCAGCCAAGGTTTGTTCGGGCAGTACTTC.

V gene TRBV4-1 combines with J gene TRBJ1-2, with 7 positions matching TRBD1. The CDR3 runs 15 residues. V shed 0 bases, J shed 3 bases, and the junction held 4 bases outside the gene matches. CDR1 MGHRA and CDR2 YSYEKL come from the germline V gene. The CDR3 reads CASSQDPGQDYGYTF. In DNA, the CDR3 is TGCGCCAGCAGCCAAGATCCCGGACAGGACTATGGCTACACCTTC.

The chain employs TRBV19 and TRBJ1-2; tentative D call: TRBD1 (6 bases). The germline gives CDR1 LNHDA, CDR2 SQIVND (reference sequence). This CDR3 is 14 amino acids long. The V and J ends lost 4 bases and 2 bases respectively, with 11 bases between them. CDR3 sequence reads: CASSTNDRNYGYTF. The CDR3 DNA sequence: TGTGCCAGTAGTACCAACGACAGGAACTATGGCTACACCTTC.

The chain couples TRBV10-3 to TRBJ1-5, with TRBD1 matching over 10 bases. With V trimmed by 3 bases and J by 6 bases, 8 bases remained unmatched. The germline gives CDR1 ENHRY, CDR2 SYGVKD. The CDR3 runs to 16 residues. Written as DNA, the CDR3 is TGTGCCATCAGTGATTCCGGGACAGGGGCGGCTCAGCCCCAGCATTTT. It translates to CAISDSGTGAAQPQHF.

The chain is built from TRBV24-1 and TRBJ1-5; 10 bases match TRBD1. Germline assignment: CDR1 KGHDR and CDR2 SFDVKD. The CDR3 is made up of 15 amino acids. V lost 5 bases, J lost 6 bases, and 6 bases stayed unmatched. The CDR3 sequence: CATSAGTGEGQPQHF. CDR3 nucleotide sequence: TGTGCCACCAGTGCCGGGACAGGGGAAGGTCAGCCCCAGCATTTT.

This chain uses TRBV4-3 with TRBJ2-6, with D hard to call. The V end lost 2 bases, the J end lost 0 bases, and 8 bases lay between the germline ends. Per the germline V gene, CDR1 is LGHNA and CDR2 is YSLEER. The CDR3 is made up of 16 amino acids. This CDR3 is CASSQQALSGANVLTF. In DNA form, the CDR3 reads TGCGCCAGCAGCCAACAGGCCCTCTCTGGGGCCAACGTCCTGACTTTC.

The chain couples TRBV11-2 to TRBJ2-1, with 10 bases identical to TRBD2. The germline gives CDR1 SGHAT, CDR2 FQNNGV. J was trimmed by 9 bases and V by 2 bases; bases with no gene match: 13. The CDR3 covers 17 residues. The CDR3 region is CASSLHWTSGPSVEQFF. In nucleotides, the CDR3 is TGTGCCAGCAGCTTACATTGGACTAGCGGCCCCTCCGTTGAGCAGTTCTTC. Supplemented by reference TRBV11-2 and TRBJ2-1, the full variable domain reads EAGVAQSPRYKIIEKRQSVAFWCNPISGHATLYWYQQILGQGPKLLIQFQNNGVVDDSQLPKDRFSAERLKGVDSTLKIQPAKLEDSAVYLCASSLHWTSGPSVEQFFGPGTRLTVL.

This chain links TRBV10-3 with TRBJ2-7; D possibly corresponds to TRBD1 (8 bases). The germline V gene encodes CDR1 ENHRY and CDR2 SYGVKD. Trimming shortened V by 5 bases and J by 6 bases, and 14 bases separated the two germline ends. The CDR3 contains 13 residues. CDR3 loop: CAISQTGGGEQYF. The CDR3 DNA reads TGTGCCATCAGTCAAACAGGGGGGGGCGAGCAGTACTTC.

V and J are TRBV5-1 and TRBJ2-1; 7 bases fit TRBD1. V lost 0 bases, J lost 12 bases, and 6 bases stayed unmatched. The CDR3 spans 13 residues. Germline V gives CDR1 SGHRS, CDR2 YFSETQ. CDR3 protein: CASSLEGAPGQFF. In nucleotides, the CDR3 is TGCGCCAGCAGCTTGGAGGGGGCCCCTGGGCAGTTCTTC.

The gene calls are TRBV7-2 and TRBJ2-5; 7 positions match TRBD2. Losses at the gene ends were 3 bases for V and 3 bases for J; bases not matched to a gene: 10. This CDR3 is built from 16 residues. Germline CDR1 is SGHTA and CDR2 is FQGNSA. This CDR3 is CASSLGFLAGEETQYF. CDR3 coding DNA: TGTGCCAGCAGCTTGGGCTTCCTGGCGGGAGAAGAGACCCAGTACTTC.

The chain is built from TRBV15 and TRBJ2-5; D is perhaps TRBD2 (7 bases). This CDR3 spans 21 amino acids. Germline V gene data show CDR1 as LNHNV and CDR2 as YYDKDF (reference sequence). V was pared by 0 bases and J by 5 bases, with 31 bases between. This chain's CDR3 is CATSRDSNRRGARGLRETQYF. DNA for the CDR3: TGTGCCACCAGCAGAGATAGCAATCGCCGGGGGGCGCGTGGATTAAGGGAGACCCAGTACTTC.

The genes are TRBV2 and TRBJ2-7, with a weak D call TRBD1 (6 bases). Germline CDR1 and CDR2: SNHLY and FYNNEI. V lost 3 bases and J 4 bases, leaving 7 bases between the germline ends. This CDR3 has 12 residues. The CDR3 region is CASSDRGYEQYF. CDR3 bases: TGTGCCAGCAGTGACAGGGGATACGAGCAGTACTTC.